These 27 T cell receptor beta chains share one sample of origin, sequenced in a study of spatial heterogeneity in lung cancer. From the 5' RACE reads, TCRdb called clonotypes with MiXCR, one entry per CDR3 protein. This sample has about 100,000 distinct CDR3 sequences, with 4.4% found just once. As for time point: sample taken at primary tumor resection. The study, taken as a whole, reports: Tumor mutation counts were tracked by expanded intratumoral alpha and beta TCR counts.

Antigen specificity for these receptors is unknown. Sequencing used lung tumor tissue, obtained at surgery. The receptor source for this set is a male donor with early-stage non-small cell lung cancer.

A remark on this clonotype: A much more abundant neighbour one base away suggests this may be a read error. The CDR3 does not end in the conserved phenylalanine or tryptophan, so this is likely a read error. This chain connects TRBV3-1 to TRBJ1-1; D ambiguous. The V end was cut by 5 bases, the J end by 4 bases, with 11 bases between. This CDR3 has 13 amino acids. Germline CDR1 reads LGHDT; CDR2 reads YNNKEL (reference sequence). CDR3 sequence: CASSADWSTEAFS. The CDR3 DNA is TGTGCCAGCAGCGCGGACTGGTCCACTGAAGCTTTCTCT.

This clonotype was counted ten times or more. The gene calls are TRBV21-1 and TRBJ1-5. TRBV21-1 is shown as a pseudogene. The CDR3 has 16 amino acids. CDR3 DNA: TGTGCCAGCAGCAAAGCGCCACAGAATAGCAATCAGCCCCAGCATTTT. Translating it yields CASSKAPQNSNQPQHF.

Ten or more counts support this clonotype. V is TRBV29-1 and J is TRBJ2-7; 7 nucleotides align to TRBD2. Germline V gene data show CDR1 as SQVTM and CDR2 as ANQGSEA. V dropped 0 bases and J dropped 2; count of bases not matched to a gene: 7. The CDR3 spans 15 residues. The CDR3 is CSVEDLGGATYEQYF. The CDR3, as DNA: TGCAGCGTTGAAGATCTGGGAGGGGCCACCTACGAGCAGTACTTC.

About this clonotype: A much larger clone differs by one base, so this may be a read error. The chain links TRBV5-1 to TRBJ1-1; D unresolved. V was shortened by 0 bases and J by 8 bases, with 14 bases between the two germline ends. The CDR3 totals 14 residues. Per germline, CDR1 SGHRS and CDR2 YFSETQ. CDR3: CASSLVSLIEEAFF. The CDR3 DNA reads as TGCGCCAGCAGCTTGGTGTCCCTAATCGAGGAAGCTTTCTTT.

This clonotype was counted ten times or more. The gene calls are TRBV28 and TRBJ2-7, with 7 bases lining up with TRBD1. With 10 bases clipped from V and 3 bases from J, the junction kept 9 bases outside the gene matches. The germline CDR1 and CDR2 sequences are MDHEN and SYDVKM. This CDR3 region has 13 residues. The chain's CDR3 is CATKERGLYEQYF. CDR3 coding DNA: TGTGCCACCAAGGAAAGGGGGCTCTACGAGCAGTACTTC.

Ten or more counts support this clonotype. The chain is built from TRBV5-1 and TRBJ2-1, with 7 bases lining up with TRBD2. Germline values: CDR1 SGHRS, CDR2 YFSETQ. Unmatched junction bases numbered 16, after V lost 4 bases and J lost 12 bases. The CDR3 runs to 15 residues. The CDR3 DNA follows: TGCGCCAGCAGCCTACTCCCCAACCTGGGAGGGTGGCAGTTCTTC. Protein: CASSLLPNLGGWQFF.

This clonotype was found many times. The V and J genes are TRBV5-1 and TRBJ1-1; a weak D match, TRBD1 (6 bases). The CDR3 is 15 residues long. Germline V gene lookup returns CDR1 SGHRS and CDR2 YFSETQ. V shed 3 bases and J shed 5 bases, with 17 bases lying between them. CDR3 loop: CASSWGAAGGTEAFF. For the CDR3, the DNA is TGCGCCAGCAGCTGGGGGGCTGCAGGTGGGACTGAAGCTTTCTTT.

This clonotype was counted ten times or more. The chain has TRBV11-1 and TRBJ2-5; D ambiguous. Germline V lookup: CDR1 SGHAT, CDR2 FQDESV (reference sequence). The CDR3 has 12 amino acids. V was cut by 4 bases and J by 13 bases, with 16 bases left in between. CDR3 residues: CASSSQAPRLYF. The DNA of the CDR3 is TGTGCCAGCAGCTCCCAGGCACCCAGATTGTACTTC.

This clonotype occurred a few times. The CDR3 sequence: CASSLQWSGTDTQYF. DNA for the CDR3: TGCGCCAGCAGCCTCCAATGGAGCGGCACAGATACGCAGTATTTT. The chain uses TRBV4-1 and TRBJ2-3; D call uncertain. CDR1 and CDR2 from the germline V gene are MGHRA and YSYEKL. Deletions cut 4 bases from V and 1 base from J, with 12 bases between. The CDR3 runs to 15 residues.

Only a few counts were recorded for this clonotype. The chain couples TRBV28 to TRBJ1-5; the match to TRBD1 covers 8 bases. The CDR3 consists of 15 residues. Germline V lookup: CDR1 MDHEN, CDR2 SYDVKM. V dropped 5 bases and J dropped 9; count of bases not matched to a gene: 12. The CDR3 spells CASSQTGGPGRPQHF. CDR3 bases: TGTGCCAGCAGTCAAACAGGGGGACCCGGTAGGCCCCAGCATTTT.

This clonotype was observed at least ten times. The chain uses TRBV28 and TRBJ2-3; D gene unclear. V lost 3 bases to trimming and J lost 8 bases, with 9 bases between them. Looked up from germline, CDR1 is MDHEN and CDR2 is SYDVKM. The CDR3 consists of 12 residues. The CDR3 is CASSFRMGTQYF. Here the CDR3 DNA reads TGTGCCAGCAGTTTTCGGATGGGTACGCAGTATTTT.

This clonotype came up a few times. Here the CDR3 DNA reads TGCAGTGCGGTAGACAGGGGAGACACTGAAGCTTTCTTT. It encodes CSAVDRGDTEAFF. This rearrangement joins TRBV20-1 to TRBJ1-1; 8 bases map to TRBD1. V trimming: 6 bases; J trimming: 3 bases; junction bases outside the gene matches: 6. Germline CDR1 and CDR2: DFQATT and SNEGSKA (reference sequence). The CDR3 contains 13 residues.

The chain joins TRBV5-1 to TRBJ2-4, with 10 bases aligning to TRBD1. The CDR3 has 12 amino acids. Germline V gives CDR1 SGHRS, CDR2 YFSETQ. V gave up 6 bases and J gave up 7 bases; unmatched junction bases: 1. The CDR3 loop is CASTDRGNIQYF. The CDR3 nucleotides are TGCGCCAGCACGGACAGGGGGAACATTCAGTACTTC.

This clonotype was detected only a few times. The chain recombines TRBV6-1 with TRBJ2-3; D perhaps matches TRBD2 (6 bases). V gave up 0 bases and J gave up 8 bases, with 12 bases separating them. Germline CDR1 and CDR2: MNHNS and SASEGT. CDR3 length equals 14 residues. Written as DNA, the CDR3 is TGTGCCAGCAGTGAAGCGTCGGCCGGGAGTACGCAGTATTTT. This sequence encodes CASSEASAGSTQYF.

This clonotype was observed at least ten times. V is TRBV4-1 and J is TRBJ2-7, with TRBD2 identical over 7 bases. From germline, CDR1 is MGHRA and CDR2 YSYEKL. The CDR3 loop spans 15 amino acids. After removal of 2 bases from V and 5 bases from J, the junction contained 9 bases not matched to a gene. This CDR3 reads CASSQNPGLVNEQYF. Here the CDR3 DNA reads TGCGCCAGCAGCCAAAACCCAGGACTAGTAAACGAGCAGTACTTC.

This clonotype has a count of ten or more. This rearrangement joins TRBV5-1 to TRBJ2-1; TRBD2 matches 9 bases. Germline V CDR1 and CDR2: SGHRS, YFSETQ. This CDR3 comprises 16 residues. Germline trimming cut 4 bases from V and 4 bases from J; bases unmatched to any gene: 9. The CDR3 DNA reads as TGCGCCAGCAGCCCTTTAATAGCGGGAGTGTACAATGAGCAGTTCTTC. As protein: CASSPLIAGVYNEQFF.

This clonotype was seen many times. V gene TRBV28 combines with J gene TRBJ1-4, with 7 positions matching TRBD1. Per the germline V gene, CDR1 is MDHEN and CDR2 is SYDVKM. This CDR3 region has 16 residues. The junction had 6 bases not matched to a gene; V was cut back by 5 bases and J by 0 bases. The CDR3 region is CASSTTGAATNEKLFF. The CDR3 coding sequence is TGTGCCAGCAGTACAACAGGGGCTGCAACTAATGAAAAACTGTTTTTT.

This clonotype was detected ten times or more. A junction boundary mismatches the germline segment, possibly from a read error. This chain's CDR3 is CASSSPGGYWIF. CDR3 DNA sequence: TGTGCCAGCAGCTCCCCTGGAGGGTATTGGATCTTC. This rearrangement joins TRBV28 to TRBJ1-2; D gene unclear. The germline V gene encodes CDR1 MDHEN and CDR2 SYDVKM. The CDR3 spans 12 residues.

This clonotype was seen many times. The chain carries TRBV27 and TRBJ2-7, with 9 bases matching TRBD1. The V gene's germline CDR1 is MNHEY and CDR2 SMNVEV (reference sequence). The V and J ends lost 8 bases and 5 bases, in that order; junction bases with no gene match: 7. This CDR3 contains 13 residues. CDR3 protein: CASYGQGSHEQYF. CDR3 coding DNA: TGTGCCAGCTACGGACAGGGGTCTCACGAGCAGTACTTC.

This clonotype showed up many times. The chain uses TRBV7-9 and TRBJ2-2, with a weak D call TRBD1 (5 bases). Germline V gene lookup returns CDR1 SEHNR and CDR2 FQNEAQ (reference sequence). The CDR3 loop spans 13 amino acids. As DNA, the CDR3 is TGTGGCGTCGCGCAGGGCGACACCGGGGAGCTGTTTTTT. This encodes CGVAQGDTGELFF.

This clonotype was recorded many times. The chain has TRBV28 and TRBJ2-5; D uncertain. Looked up from germline, CDR1 is MDHEN and CDR2 is SYDVKM. Trimming removed 3 bases from V and 1 base from J, with 9 bases in between. The CDR3 is 14 amino acids. In DNA form, the CDR3 reads TGTGCCAGCAGTTTTTACAGATTCCAAGAGACCCAGTACTTC. This sequence encodes CASSFYRFQETQYF.

This clonotype was picked up many times. The V and J genes are TRBV2 and TRBJ2-3; D call uncertain. The germline V gene encodes CDR1 SNHLY and CDR2 FYNNEI. This CDR3 comprises 13 residues. The ends were cut back, 5 bases at V and 6 bases at J, with 12 bases in the middle. This chain's CDR3 is CASSFYPRDTQYF. The DNA of the CDR3 is TGTGCCAGCAGTTTTTACCCCCGGGATACGCAGTATTTT.

In this sample, this clonotype turned up many times. The V call is TRBV12-3 or TRBV12-4, the J call TRBJ2-1; TRBD2 matches 10 bases. This CDR3 is built from 16 residues. Unmatched junction bases numbered 5, after V lost 6 bases and J lost 0 bases. The CDR3 nucleotides are TGTGCCAGCAGCACTAGCGGGATGGGCTCCTACAATGAGCAGTTCTTC. Translation: CASSTSGMGSYNEQFF.

In this sample, this clonotype turned up many times. This rearrangement joins TRBV11-2 to TRBJ2-7, with D tentatively TRBD2 (6 bases). Between the trimmed V and J ends, which lost 2 bases and 4 bases, there was a span of 12 bases. Germline CDR1 is SGHAT and CDR2 is FQNNGV. The CDR3 is 14 amino acids. In nucleotides, the CDR3 is TGTGCCAGCAGCTTATTGTCCGGGAGATACGAGCAGTACTTC. This gives the protein CASSLLSGRYEQYF.

This clonotype came up a few times. The chain couples TRBV28 to TRBJ1-4; D may be TRBD1 (5 bases). The CDR3 is 13 residues long. Looked up from germline, CDR1 is MDHEN and CDR2 is SYDVKM. V was clipped by 7 bases and J by 3 bases, with 9 bases between them. CDR3 sequence (DNA): TGTGCCAGCAACGGGGCGGCTAATGAAAAACTGTTTTTT. As protein: CASNGAANEKLFF.

In the case of this clonotype: Given a much more abundant clone one base away, this may be a read error. This likely comes from a read error, as the CDR3 has no conserved phenylalanine or tryptophan at its end. The chain is built from TRBV11-2 and TRBJ1-2; D ambiguous. The CDR3 length is 13 residues. CDR1 SGHAT and CDR2 FQNNGV come from the germline V gene. V lost 1 base and J lost 5, with 8 bases in between. The DNA for the CDR3 is TGTGCCAGCAGCTTAGTTTCAGAATATGGCTACACCTTG. This codes for CASSLVSEYGYTL.

This clonotype was seen many times. The chain has TRBV10-3 and TRBJ1-2; 7 positions agree with TRBD1. The V and J ends lost 2 bases and 5 bases, in that order; junction bases with no gene match: 8. The V gene's germline CDR1 is ENHRY and CDR2 SYGVKD. CDR3 size: 15 residues. The CDR3 nucleotides are TGTGCCATCAGTGAGGACGGGACAGCCCTATATGGCTACACCTTC. This codes for CAISEDGTALYGYTF.